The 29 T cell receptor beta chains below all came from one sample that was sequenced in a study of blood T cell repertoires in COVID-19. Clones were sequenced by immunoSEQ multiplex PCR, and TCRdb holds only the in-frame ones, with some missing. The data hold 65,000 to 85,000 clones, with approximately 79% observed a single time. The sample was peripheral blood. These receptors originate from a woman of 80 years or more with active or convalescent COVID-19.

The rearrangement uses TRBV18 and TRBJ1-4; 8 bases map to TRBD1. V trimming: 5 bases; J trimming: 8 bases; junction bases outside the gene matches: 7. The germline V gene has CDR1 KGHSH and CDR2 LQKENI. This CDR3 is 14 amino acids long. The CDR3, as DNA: TGTGCCAGCTCATCAGGACAGGGTAGAGAAAAACTGTTTTTT. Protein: CASSSGQGREKLFF.

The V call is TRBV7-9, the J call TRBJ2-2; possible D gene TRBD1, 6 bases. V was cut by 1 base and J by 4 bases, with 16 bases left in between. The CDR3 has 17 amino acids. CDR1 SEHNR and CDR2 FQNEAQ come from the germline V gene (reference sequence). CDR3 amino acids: CASSLGPGTPLTGELFF. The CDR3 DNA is TGTGCCAGCAGCTTAGGCCCCGGGACACCGCTCACCGGGGAGCTGTTTTTT.

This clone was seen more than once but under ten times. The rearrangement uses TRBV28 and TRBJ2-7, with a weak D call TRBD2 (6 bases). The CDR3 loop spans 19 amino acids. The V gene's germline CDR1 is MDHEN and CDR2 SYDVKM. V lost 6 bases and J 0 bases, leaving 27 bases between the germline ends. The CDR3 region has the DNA TGTGCCAGCAGGCCACCGATCGGAGGAGGGGAAGGGAGCTCCTACGAGCAGTACTTC. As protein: CASRPPIGGGEGSSYEQYF.

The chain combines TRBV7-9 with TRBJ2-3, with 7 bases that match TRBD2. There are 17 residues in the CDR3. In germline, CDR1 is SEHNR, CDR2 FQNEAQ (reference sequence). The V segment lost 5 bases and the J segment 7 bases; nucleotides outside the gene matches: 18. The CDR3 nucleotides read TGTGCCAGCAGCCGTACTCATACAGCGGGGCGCGGCCATACGCAGTATTTT. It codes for CASSRTHTAGRGHTQYF.

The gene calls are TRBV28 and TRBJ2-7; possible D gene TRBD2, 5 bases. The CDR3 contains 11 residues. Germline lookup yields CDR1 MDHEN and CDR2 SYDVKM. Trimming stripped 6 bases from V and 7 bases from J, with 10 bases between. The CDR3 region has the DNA TGTGCCAGCAGGAAAAGGACTGAGCAGTACTTC. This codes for CASRKRTEQYF. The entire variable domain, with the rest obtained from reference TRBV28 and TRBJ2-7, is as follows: DVKVTQSSRYLVKRTGEKVFLECVQDMDHENMFWYRQDPGLGLRLIYFSYDVKMKEKGDIPEGYSVSREKKERFSLILESASTNQTSMYLCASRKRTEQYFGPGTRLTVT.

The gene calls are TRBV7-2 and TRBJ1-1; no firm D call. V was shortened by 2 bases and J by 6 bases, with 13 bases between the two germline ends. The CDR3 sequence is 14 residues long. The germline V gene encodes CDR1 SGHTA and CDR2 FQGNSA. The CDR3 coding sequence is TGTGCCAGCAGCTTATCTACACGGAGATCTGAAGCTTTCTTT. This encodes CASSLSTRRSEAFF.

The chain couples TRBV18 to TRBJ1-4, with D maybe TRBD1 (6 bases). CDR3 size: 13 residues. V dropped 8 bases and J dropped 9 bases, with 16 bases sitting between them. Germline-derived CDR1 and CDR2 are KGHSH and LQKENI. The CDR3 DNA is TGTGCCAGCCCGATTGCCGGACAGCAAAAACTGTTTTTT. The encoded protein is CASPIAGQQKLFF.

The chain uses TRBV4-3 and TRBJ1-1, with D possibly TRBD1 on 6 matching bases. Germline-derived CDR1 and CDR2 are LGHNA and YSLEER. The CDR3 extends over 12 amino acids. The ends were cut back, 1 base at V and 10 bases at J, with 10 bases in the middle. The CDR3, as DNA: TGCGCCAGCAGCCAAGTGGCGGGGGCAGCTTTCTTT. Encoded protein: CASSQVAGAAFF.

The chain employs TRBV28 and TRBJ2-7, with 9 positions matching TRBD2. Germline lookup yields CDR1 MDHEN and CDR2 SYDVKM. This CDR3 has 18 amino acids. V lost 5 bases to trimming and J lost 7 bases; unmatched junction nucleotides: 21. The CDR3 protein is CASSPLVAGGPSFLEQYF. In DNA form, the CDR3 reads TGTGCCAGCAGTCCCCTGGTCGCGGGGGGGCCTTCTTTTTTGGAGCAGTACTTC.

The CDR3 DNA follows: TGTGCCAGCAGCTTAGCGACTAGCGCAACCTACGAGCAGTACTTC. Its translation: CASSLATSATYEQYF. The chain combines TRBV7-9 with TRBJ2-7; 8 positions agree with TRBD2. Germline CDR1 reads SEHNR; CDR2 reads FQNEAQ (reference sequence). The CDR3 is 15 residues long. The junction had 3 bases not matched to a gene; V was cut back by 0 bases and J by 2 bases.

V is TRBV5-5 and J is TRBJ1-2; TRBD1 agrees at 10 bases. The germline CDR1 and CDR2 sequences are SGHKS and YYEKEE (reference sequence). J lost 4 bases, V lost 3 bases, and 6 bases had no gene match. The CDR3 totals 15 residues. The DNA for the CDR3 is TGTGCCAGCAGCTGGTACGGGACAGGGGTCTATGGCTACACCTTC. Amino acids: CASSWYGTGVYGYTF.

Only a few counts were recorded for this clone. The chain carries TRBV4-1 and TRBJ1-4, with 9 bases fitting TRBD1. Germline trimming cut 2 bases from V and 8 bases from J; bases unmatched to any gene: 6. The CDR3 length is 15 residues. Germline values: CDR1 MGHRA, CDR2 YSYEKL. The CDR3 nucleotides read TGCGCCAGCAGCCAAAGTGGGACAGGGTGGGAAAAACTGTTTTTT. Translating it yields CASSQSGTGWEKLFF.

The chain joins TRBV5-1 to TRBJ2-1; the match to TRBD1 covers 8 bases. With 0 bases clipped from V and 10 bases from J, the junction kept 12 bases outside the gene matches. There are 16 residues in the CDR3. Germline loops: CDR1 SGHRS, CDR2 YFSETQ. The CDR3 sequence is CASSLETGAVATEQFF. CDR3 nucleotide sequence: TGCGCCAGCAGCTTGGAGACAGGGGCCGTAGCTACGGAGCAGTTCTTC.

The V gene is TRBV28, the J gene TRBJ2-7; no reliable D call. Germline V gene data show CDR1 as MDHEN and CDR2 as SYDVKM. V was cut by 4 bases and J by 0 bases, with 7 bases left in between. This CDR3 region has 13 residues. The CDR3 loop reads CASSSRSSYEQYF. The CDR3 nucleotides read TGTGCCAGCAGTTCTCGCAGCTCCTACGAGCAGTACTTC.

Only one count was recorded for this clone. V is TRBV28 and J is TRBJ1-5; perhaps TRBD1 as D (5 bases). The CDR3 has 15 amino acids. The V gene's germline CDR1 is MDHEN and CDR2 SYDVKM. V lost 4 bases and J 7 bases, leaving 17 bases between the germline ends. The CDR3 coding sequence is TGTGCCAGCAGTTATACTACAGGTCTGAGACAGCCCCAGCATTTT. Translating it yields CASSYTTGLRQPQHF.

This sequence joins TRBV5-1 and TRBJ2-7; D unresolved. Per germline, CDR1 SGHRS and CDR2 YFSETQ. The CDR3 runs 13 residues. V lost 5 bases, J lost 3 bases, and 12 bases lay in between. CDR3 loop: CASRVVTNYEQYF. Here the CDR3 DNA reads TGCGCCAGCAGGGTGGTTACAAACTACGAGCAGTACTTC.

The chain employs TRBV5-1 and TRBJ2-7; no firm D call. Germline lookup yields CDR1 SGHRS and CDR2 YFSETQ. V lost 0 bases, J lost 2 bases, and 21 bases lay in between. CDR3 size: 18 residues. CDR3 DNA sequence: TGCGCCAGCAGCTTGGGACCGCTGACAACTCGGATTGCCTACGAGCAGTACTTC. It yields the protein CASSLGPLTTRIAYEQYF. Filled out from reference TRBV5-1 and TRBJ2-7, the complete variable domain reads KAGVTQTPRYLIKTRGQQVTLSCSPISGHRSVSWYQQTPGQGLQFLFEYFSETQRNKGNFPGRFSGRQFSNSRSEMNVSTLELGDSALYLCASSLGPLTTRIAYEQYFGPGTRLTVT.

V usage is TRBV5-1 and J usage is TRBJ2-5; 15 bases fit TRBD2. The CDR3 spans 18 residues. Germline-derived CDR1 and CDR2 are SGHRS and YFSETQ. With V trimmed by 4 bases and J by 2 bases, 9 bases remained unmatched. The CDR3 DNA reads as TGCGCCAGCAGCCCCGGACTAGCGGGGGGGTTGAGGCAAGAGACCCAGTACTTC. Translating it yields CASSPGLAGGLRQETQYF.

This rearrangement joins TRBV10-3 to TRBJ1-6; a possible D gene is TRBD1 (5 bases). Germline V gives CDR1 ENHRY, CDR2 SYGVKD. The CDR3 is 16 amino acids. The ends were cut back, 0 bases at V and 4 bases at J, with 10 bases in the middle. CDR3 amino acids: CAISESTQGYNSPLHF. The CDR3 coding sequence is TGTGCCATCAGTGAGTCGACTCAGGGTTATAATTCACCCCTCCACTTT.

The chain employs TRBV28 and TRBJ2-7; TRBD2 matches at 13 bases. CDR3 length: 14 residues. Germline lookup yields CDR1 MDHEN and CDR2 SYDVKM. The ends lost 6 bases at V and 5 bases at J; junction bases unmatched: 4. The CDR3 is CASSGTSGIDEQYF. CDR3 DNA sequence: TGTGCCAGCAGCGGGACTAGCGGGATCGACGAGCAGTACTTC.

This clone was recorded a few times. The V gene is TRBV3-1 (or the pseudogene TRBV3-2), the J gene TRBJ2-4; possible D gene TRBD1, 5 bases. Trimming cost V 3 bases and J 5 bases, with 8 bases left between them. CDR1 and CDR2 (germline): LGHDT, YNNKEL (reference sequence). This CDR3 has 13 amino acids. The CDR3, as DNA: TGTGCCAGCAGCCATTTAGGGGAAAACATTCAGTACTTC. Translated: CASSHLGENIQYF.

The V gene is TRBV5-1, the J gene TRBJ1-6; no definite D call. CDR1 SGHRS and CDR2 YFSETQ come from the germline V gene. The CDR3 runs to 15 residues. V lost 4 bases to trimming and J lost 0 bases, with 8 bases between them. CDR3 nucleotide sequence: TGCGCCAGCAGCCGCGGACTCTCCTATAATTCACCCCTCCACTTT. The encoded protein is CASSRGLSYNSPLHF.

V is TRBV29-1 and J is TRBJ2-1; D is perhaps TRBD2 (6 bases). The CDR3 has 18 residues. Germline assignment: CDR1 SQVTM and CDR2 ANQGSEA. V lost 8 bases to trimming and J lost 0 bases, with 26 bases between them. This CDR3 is CSSRKGPGTGGSYNEQFF. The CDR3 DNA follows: TGCAGCTCCCGAAAAGGACCTGGGACCGGGGGCTCCTACAATGAGCAGTTCTTC.

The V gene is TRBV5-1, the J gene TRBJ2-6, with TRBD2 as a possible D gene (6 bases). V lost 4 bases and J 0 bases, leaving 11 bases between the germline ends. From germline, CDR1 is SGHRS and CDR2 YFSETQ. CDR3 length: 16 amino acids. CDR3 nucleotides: TGCGCCAGCAGCGGGGCGGGGAGCTCTGGGGCCAACGTCCTGACTTTC. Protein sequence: CASSGAGSSGANVLTF.

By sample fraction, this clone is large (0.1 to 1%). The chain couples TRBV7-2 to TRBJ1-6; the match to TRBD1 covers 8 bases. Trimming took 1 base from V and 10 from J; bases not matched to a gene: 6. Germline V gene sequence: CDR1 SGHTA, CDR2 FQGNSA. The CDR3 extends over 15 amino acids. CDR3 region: CASSLETGAYSPLHF. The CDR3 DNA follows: TGTGCCAGCAGCTTAGAGACAGGGGCGTACTCACCCCTCCACTTT. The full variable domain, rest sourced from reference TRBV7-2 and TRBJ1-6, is GAGVSQSPSNKVTEKGKDVELRCDPISGHTALYWYRQSLGQGLEFLIYFQGNSAPDKSGLPSDRFSAERTGGSVSTLTIQRTQQEDSAVYLCASSLETGAYSPLHFGNGTRLTVT.

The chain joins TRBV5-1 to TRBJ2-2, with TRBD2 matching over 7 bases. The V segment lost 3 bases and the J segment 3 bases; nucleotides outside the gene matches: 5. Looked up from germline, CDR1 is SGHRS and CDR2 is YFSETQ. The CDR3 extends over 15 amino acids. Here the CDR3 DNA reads TGCGCCAGCAGCTGGGCGGGAGTGGACACCGGGGAGCTGTTTTTT. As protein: CASSWAGVDTGELFF. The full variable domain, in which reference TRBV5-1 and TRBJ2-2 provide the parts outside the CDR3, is KAGVTQTPRYLIKTRGQQVTLSCSPISGHRSVSWYQQTPGQGLQFLFEYFSETQRNKGNFPGRFSGRQFSNSRSEMNVSTLELGDSALYLCASSWAGVDTGELFFGEGSRLTVL.

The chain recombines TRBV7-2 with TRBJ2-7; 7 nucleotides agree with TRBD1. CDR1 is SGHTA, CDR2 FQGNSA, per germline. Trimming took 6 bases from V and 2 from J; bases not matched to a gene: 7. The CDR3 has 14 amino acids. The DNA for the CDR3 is TGTGCCAGCAGGGATCCGGGACAGCCCTACGAGCAGTACTTC. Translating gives CASRDPGQPYEQYF.

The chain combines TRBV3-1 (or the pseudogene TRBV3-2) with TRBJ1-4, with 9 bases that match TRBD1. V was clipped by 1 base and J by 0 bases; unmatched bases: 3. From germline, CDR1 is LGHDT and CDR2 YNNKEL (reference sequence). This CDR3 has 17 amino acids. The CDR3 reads CASSQGGQGSTNEKLFF. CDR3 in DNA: TGTGCCAGCAGCCAAGGGGGACAGGGTTCAACTAATGAAAAACTGTTTTTT.

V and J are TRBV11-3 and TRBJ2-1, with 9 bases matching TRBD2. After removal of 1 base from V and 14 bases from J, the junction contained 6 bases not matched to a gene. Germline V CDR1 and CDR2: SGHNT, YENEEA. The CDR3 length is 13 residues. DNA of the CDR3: TGTGCCAGCAGCTTAGGCGGGGGGGGTATGGAGTTCTTC. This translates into CASSLGGGGMEFF.